This T cell receptor beta chain is drawn from a study of blood T cells in healthy people across ages. Primed by a sample-barcoded 5' primer and a J-beta primer mix, a second PCR proceeded for about 7 to 12 cycles. Every cDNA molecule bore a tag from a template-switch adaptor containing 12 random nucleotides. TCRdb redid the calling of the 5' RACE reads with MiXCR, one entry per CDR3 protein. The sample holds about 730,000 distinct CDR3 sequences, roughly two fifths seen once. On this clonotype itself: Antigen unknown.

Per sample, at least 6 micrograms of total RNA were extracted. Study outcomes and limitations: Unsorted PBMCs ruled out conclusive naive versus antigen-experienced comparison. A roughly linear age-dependent decrease characterized TCR beta diversity per million T cells.

CDR3 size: 17 residues. Trimming shortened V by 2 bases and J by 2 bases, and 18 bases separated the two germline ends. Germline values: CDR1 SGHNT, CDR2 YYREEE (reference sequence). The V gene is TRBV5-4, the J gene TRBJ2-3, with D perhaps matching TRBD2 (7 bases). This TCR was recovered from a woman aged 55-70 years in good health. The sample comprised blood. The CDR3 region has the DNA TGTGCCAGCAGCTTTTTAACGGGGGGCCCTACCACAGATACGCAGTATTTT. It specifies CASSFLTGGPTTDTQYF.